This T cell receptor beta chain was observed in a study of vaccination and CD4 T cells after COVID-19. Study summary: Nasal swab PCR showed SARS-CoV-2 in convalescent patients, several with mild and one with severe disease.

Specified treatment: roughly 11-day PBMC culture with coronavirus spike peptide pools or control peptides (ViraFEST assay). The study sequenced cultured CD4+ T cell DNA using the Oncomine TCR Beta short-read assay. TCRdb processed the PCR reads anew with MiXCR; each CDR3 protein has one entry. The sample contains fewer than 25,000 distinct CDR3 sequences, about half of which appear only once. V was cut by 6 bases and J by 5 bases, with 7 bases left in between. The CDR3 extends over 12 amino acids. CDR1 is SNHLY and CDR2 is FYNNEI in the germline V gene. The sample holds one count of this clonotype. Its antigen is as yet unknown.

The chain joins TRBV2 to TRBJ2-2; the D gene is possibly TRBD2 (6 bases). Sequenced material: CD4+ T cells from blood, cultured in vitro. The TCR comes from a human donor who had recovered from COVID-19. The CDR3 reads CASRAGTGELFF. CDR3 bases: TGTGCCAGCAGGGCGGGGACCGGGGAGCTGTTTTTT.